Listed here are 8 T cell receptor beta chains from one sample, sequenced in a study of blood T cells in healthy people across ages (dated by TCRdb to the mid-2010s). The method behind the library was 5' RACE. For sequencing, an Illumina HiSeq 2500 was employed. A second about 7 to 11 cycle PCR used a sample-barcoded 5' primer and a J-beta primer mix. TCRdb itself trimmed the public reads at Q25 with fastp, ran MiXCR and retained productive beta chains. Rows are unified per CDR3 protein, each entry keeping the most common DNA and genes. For this sample there are 500,000 to 650,000 distinct CDR3 sequences; about 27% appear just once. The ten largest account for 3% to 4% of the sample. In addition, the sample was reused for a study of T cells of mothers and their children.

The source material was blood. Receptors originate from a boy between 2 and 15 years old in good health.

V usage is TRBV7-2 and J usage is TRBJ2-3; D possibly corresponds to TRBD2 (5 bases). Germline CDR1 and CDR2: SGHTA and FQGNSA. Trimming took off 2 bases at V and 3 bases at J, with 12 bases between the two ends. This CDR3 is built from 15 residues. CDR3 loop: CASSLFAGRTDTQYF. The DNA of the CDR3 is TGTGCCAGCAGCTTATTCGCGGGCAGAACAGATACGCAGTATTTT. Filled out from reference TRBV7-2 and TRBJ2-3, the complete variable domain reads GAGVSQSPSNKVTEKGKDVELRCDPISGHTALYWYRQSLGQGLEFLIYFQGNSAPDKSGLPSDRFSAERTGGSVSTLTIQRTQQEDSAVYLCASSLFAGRTDTQYFGPGTRLTVL.

Here the CDR3 reads CAISESTGQGAGEQYF. CDR3 nucleotides: TGTGCCATCAGTGAGTCGACGGGACAGGGGGCCGGCGAGCAGTACTTC. The rearrangement joins TRBV10-3 to TRBJ2-7; TRBD1 matches 12 bases. Germline V gene lookup returns CDR1 ENHRY and CDR2 SYGVKD. V lost 0 bases, J lost 6 bases, and 6 bases stayed unmatched. CDR3 size: 16 residues.

To note about this clonotype: Likely a read error: the CDR3 ends without its conserved phenylalanine or tryptophan. The chain has TRBV12-5 and TRBJ2-5, with D perhaps being TRBD1 or TRBD2 (5 bases each). The CDR3 runs 15 residues. Trimming shortened V by 5 bases and J by 1 base, and 14 bases separated the two germline ends. Germline lookup yields CDR1 LGHNT and CDR2 FRNRAP. The CDR3 DNA reads TGTGCTAGTGGTAACTCAGGGAGCTCCCAAGAGACCCAGTACTCC. Translated: CASGNSGSSQETQYS.

The CDR3 DNA is TGTGCCAGCAGCCAAGACCAACCGTGGCGGACGACCCAGTACTTC. Amino acid sequence: CASSQDQPWRTTQYF. The rearrangement uses TRBV3-1 and TRBJ2-5; no clear D. The CDR3 extends over 15 amino acids. V was trimmed by 0 bases and J by 7 bases, leaving 15 bases between them. Germline assignment: CDR1 LGHDT and CDR2 YNNKEL (reference sequence).

This clonotype was seen a single time. V and J are TRBV2 and TRBJ2-2, with unresolved D. Germline CDR1 SNHLY, CDR2 FYNNEI. The V end lost 7 bases, the J end lost 5 bases, and 17 bases lay between the germline ends. The CDR3 runs 15 residues. The CDR3 loop is CASKFWESETGELFF. CDR3 nucleotide sequence: TGTGCCAGCAAATTCTGGGAATCCGAGACCGGGGAGCTGTTTTTT. The full variable domain, rest sourced from reference TRBV2 and TRBJ2-2, is EPEVTQTPSHQVTQMGQEVILRCVPISNHLYFYWYRQILGQKVEFLVSFYNNEISEKSEIFDDQFSVERPDGSNFTLKIRSTKLEDSAMYFCASKFWESETGELFFGEGSRLTVL.

The rearrangement joins TRBV29-1 to TRBJ2-3, with 10 nucleotides matching TRBD2. After removal of 7 bases from V and 2 bases from J, the junction contained 9 bases not matched to a gene. Germline CDR1 reads SQVTM; CDR2 reads ANQGSEA. The CDR3 is made up of 15 amino acids. The CDR3 sequence is CSAALSGRPTDTQYF. The CDR3 DNA reads TGCAGCGCCGCTCTTAGCGGGAGGCCCACAGATACGCAGTATTTT.

This clonotype showed up just a few times. This chain connects TRBV30 to TRBJ2-5; 11 bases align to TRBD2. Germline CDR1 and CDR2: GTSNPN and SVGIG (reference sequence). The ends lost 5 bases at V and 5 bases at J; junction bases unmatched: 7. This CDR3 has 14 amino acids. The CDR3 region is CAWRLAGSPETQYF. The CDR3 DNA sequence: TGTGCCTGGCGACTAGCGGGAAGCCCGGAGACCCAGTACTTC.

The chain carries TRBV6-1 and TRBJ2-3, with 8 bases aligning to TRBD2. The CDR3 consists of 17 residues. The germline V gene encodes CDR1 MNHNS and CDR2 SASEGT. The V gene end was trimmed by 0 bases and the J gene end by 7 bases; junction bases not matched to a gene: 12. In DNA, the CDR3 is TGTGCCAGCAGTGAAGCCGTCATGAGCGGGAGTTTGTATACGCAGTATTTT. This gives the protein CASSEAVMSGSLYTQYF.